This TCR beta chain is from a study of blood T cell repertoires in COVID-19. For the study at large: Cohort 3 recovery required two negative PCRs, clearance, or symptom resolution. The analysed material was cDNA or gDNA that came from T cells, B-cell-depleted T cells, or PBMCs.

Profiled with immunoSEQ multiplex PCR; TCRdb holds only in-frame clones, not every one. The sample includes about 150,000 clones, less than 80% of them seen just once. Germline CDR1 is KGHSH and CDR2 is LQKENI. Trimming took 1 base from V and 6 from J, leaving 16 bases between them. This CDR3 region has 16 residues. Everyone who took part was roughly 18 to 89 years old, and they came from 24 US areas. Clinical history reported by participants formed the basis on which cohorts were assigned. The sample was PBMCs or T cells enriched from blood (not recorded which). This receptor was taken from a woman between 65 and 79 years old in a cohort exposed to, infected with or recovered from COVID-19 (not recorded which). The chain combines TRBV18 with TRBJ1-3; D is possibly TRBD1 (6 bases). Here the CDR3 reads CASSPQRQALTNTIYF. The DNA for the CDR3 is TGTGCCAGCTCACCACAACGACAGGCCCTGACAAACACCATATATTTT.